The 18 T cell receptor beta chains reported below all come from one sample, sequenced in a study of blood T cell repertoires in COVID-19. The assay was immunoSEQ multiplex PCR, and TCRdb's table has in-frame clones only and misses some. The sample has tens of thousands of clones, about 85% seen once. Sequencing was carried out using peripheral blood. These receptors all stem from a male donor with acute or convalescent COVID-19.

This chain links TRBV5-4 with TRBJ2-3; D ambiguous. V lost 4 bases to trimming and J lost 6 bases, with 15 bases between them. The CDR3 sequence is 14 residues long. Germline V lookup: CDR1 SGHNT, CDR2 YYREEE (reference sequence). CDR3 sequence reads: CASSLKTGFDTQYF. The CDR3 coding sequence is TGTGCCAGCAGCCTGAAGACTGGATTTGATACGCAGTATTTT.

The rearrangement links TRBV10-3 to TRBJ1-3; D gene uncertain. Trimming cost V 4 bases and J 4 bases, with 14 bases left between them. CDR3 size: 15 residues. Germline values: CDR1 ENHRY, CDR2 SYGVKD. The CDR3 here is CAISGSGSLGNTIYF. For the CDR3, the DNA is TGTGCCATCAGTGGATCGGGATCGCTCGGAAACACCATATATTTT.

The V gene is TRBV5-1, the J gene TRBJ2-2; D ambiguous. V shed 4 bases and J shed 1 base, with 5 bases lying between them. The germline V gene has CDR1 SGHRS and CDR2 YFSETQ. The CDR3 loop spans 13 amino acids. CDR3 coding DNA: TGCGCCAGCAGCACCGGGAACACCGGGGAGCTGTTTTTT. It encodes CASSTGNTGELFF. Using reference TRBV5-1 and TRBJ2-2 for the parts outside the CDR3, the full variable domain is KAGVTQTPRYLIKTRGQQVTLSCSPISGHRSVSWYQQTPGQGLQFLFEYFSETQRNKGNFPGRFSGRQFSNSRSEMNVSTLELGDSALYLCASSTGNTGELFFGEGSRLTVL.

The rearrangement links TRBV5-1 to TRBJ1-1, with 8 nucleotides matching TRBD1. V was clipped by 4 bases and J by 0 bases; unmatched bases: 5. This CDR3 has 15 amino acids. Germline V gene data show CDR1 as SGHRS and CDR2 as YFSETQ. The CDR3 coding sequence is TGCGCCAGCAGCCCAGGACAGGGACTGAACACTGAAGCTTTCTTT. As protein: CASSPGQGLNTEAFF. Supplemented by reference TRBV5-1 and TRBJ1-1, the full variable domain reads KAGVTQTPRYLIKTRGQQVTLSCSPISGHRSVSWYQQTPGQGLQFLFEYFSETQRNKGNFPGRFSGRQFSNSRSEMNVSTLELGDSALYLCASSPGQGLNTEAFFGQGTRLTVV.

The chain carries TRBV29-1 and TRBJ1-6; 8 bases fit TRBD1. Germline loops: CDR1 SQVTM, CDR2 ANQGSEA. V was clipped by 6 bases and J by 7 bases; unmatched bases: 5. The CDR3 consists of 13 residues. The CDR3 nucleotides are TGCAGCGTGAGGACAGGGTTGAATTCACCCCTCCACTTT. As protein: CSVRTGLNSPLHF.

V is TRBV10-3 and J is TRBJ1-4, with 8 bases aligning to TRBD1. The CDR3 runs to 13 residues. CDR1 and CDR2 (germline): ENHRY, SYGVKD. The V segment lost 6 bases and the J segment 5 bases; nucleotides outside the gene matches: 2. CDR3 loop: CAIRGQENEKLFF. CDR3 nucleotide sequence: TGTGCCATCAGGGGACAGGAGAATGAAAAACTGTTTTTT.

The chain has TRBV28 and TRBJ1-1; D remains ambiguous. V lost 8 bases, J lost 4 bases, and 11 bases lay in between. CDR3 length: 12 amino acids. CDR1 MDHEN and CDR2 SYDVKM come from the germline V gene. DNA for the CDR3: TGTGCCAGCCAATCCCCGGGCACTGAAGCTTTCTTT. The encoded protein is CASQSPGTEAFF.

This chain connects TRBV7-8 to TRBJ2-1; 12 nucleotides line up with TRBD1. J lost 9 bases, V lost 4 bases, and 7 bases had no gene match. From germline, CDR1 is SGHVS and CDR2 FQNEAQ. The CDR3 covers 15 residues. The CDR3: CASSYTGTGGGEQFF. CDR3 DNA: TGTGCCAGCAGCTACACCGGGACAGGGGGCGGTGAGCAGTTCTTC.

The V and J genes are TRBV2 and TRBJ1-6; 11 bases line up with TRBD1. CDR3 length equals 15 residues. The germline gives CDR1 SNHLY, CDR2 FYNNEI. The trim removed 6 bases at V and 17 bases at J, leaving 15 bases unmatched. In DNA, the CDR3 is TGTGCCAGCAGCGTGACGATCGGGGGACAGGGGGACGTCCACTTT. It encodes CASSVTIGGQGDVHF. Based on the CDR3 plus reference TRBV2 and TRBJ1-6, the full variable domain is EPEVTQTPSHQVTQMGQEVILRCVPISNHLYFYWYRQILGQKVEFLVSFYNNEISEKSEIFDDQFSVERPDGSNFTLKIRSTKLEDSAMYFCASSVTIGGQGDVHFGNGTRLTVT.

The gene calls are TRBV3-1 (or the pseudogene TRBV3-2) and TRBJ1-2, with D perhaps TRBD1 (5 bases). From germline, CDR1 is LGHDT and CDR2 YNNKEL (reference sequence). The CDR3 has 13 amino acids. With 0 bases removed from V and 7 bases from J, the gap between germline ends came to 9 bases. The CDR3 nucleotides read TGTGCCAGCAGCCAAGAACGCGGGGCTGGCTACACCTTC. Translation: CASSQERGAGYTF.

V gene TRBV21-1 combines with J gene TRBJ2-3; the table's D call TRBD2 went unverified against the DNA. TRBV21-1 is a pseudogene. The CDR3 is made up of 17 amino acids. For the CDR3, the DNA is TGTGCCAGCAGCCCACATTCCCCTAGCGGGGTTGGAGATACGCAGTATTTT. Amino acids: CASSPHSPSGVGDTQYF.

CDR3 nucleotides: TGTGCCAGTAGGGACAGAAAAGAGACCCAGTACTTC. Its protein product is CASRDRKETQYF. The chain joins TRBV19 to TRBJ2-5, with D possibly TRBD1 on 6 matching bases. CDR3 length equals 12 residues. V gave up 6 bases and J gave up 3 bases, with 8 bases separating them. CDR1 and CDR2 (germline): LNHDA, SQIVND (reference sequence).

The genes are TRBV24-1 and TRBJ1-5; 10 bases map to TRBD1. After removal of 2 bases from V and 5 bases from J, the junction contained 5 bases not matched to a gene. The CDR3 runs 16 residues. CDR1 and CDR2 (germline): KGHDR, SFDVKD. CDR3 nucleotide sequence: TGTGCCACCAGTGATTACGGAGGGACAGGGGATCAGCCCCAGCATTTT. It is translated as CATSDYGGTGDQPQHF.

This sequence joins TRBV7-8 and TRBJ2-5; possible D gene TRBD2, 5 bases. The germline V and J ends were trimmed by 1 base and 4 bases, with 7 bases remaining between them. The CDR3 is made up of 13 amino acids. Germline CDR1 and CDR2: SGHVS and FQNEAQ. In nucleotides, the CDR3 is TGTGCCAGCAGCTTAGAACGGGGAGAGACCCAGTACTTC. Its protein product is CASSLERGETQYF.

The chain carries TRBV9 and TRBJ2-3; 7 nucleotides match TRBD2. Germline CDR1 reads SGDLS; CDR2 reads YYNGEE. CDR3 length equals 16 residues. The J segment lost 2 bases and the V segment lost 0 bases, leaving 6 bases of the junction unmatched. CDR3 loop: CASSVGASGYTDTQYF. The CDR3 region has the DNA TGTGCCAGCAGCGTAGGGGCTAGCGGATACACAGATACGCAGTATTTT.

V is TRBV2 and J is TRBJ1-5, with D maybe TRBD1 (6 bases). The CDR3 has 17 residues. The V gene lost 7 bases and the J gene lost 2 bases, with 21 bases spanning the gap. The V gene's germline CDR1 is SNHLY and CDR2 FYNNEI. The CDR3 nucleotides read TGTGCCAGCACGAGAAGGATGGCAGGGGTGGGCAATCAGCCCCAGCATTTT. The encoded protein is CASTRRMAGVGNQPQHF.

The chain combines TRBV7-9 with TRBJ2-2; weak D call: TRBD1 (5 bases). Germline CDR1 reads SEHNR; CDR2 reads FQNEAQ (reference sequence). The V end was cut by 6 bases, the J end by 9 bases, with 8 bases between. The CDR3 extends over 11 amino acids. Here the CDR3 DNA reads TGTGCCAGCAGTTCGGACAGGGAGCTGTTTTTT. It specifies CASSSDRELFF.

As regards this clone: Other DNA sequences of this sample code for an identical CDR3. The CDR3 region has the DNA TGCGCCAGCAGCAGACAGGGACTCGACTATGGCTACACCTTC. This translates into CASSRQGLDYGYTF. V gene TRBV5-1 combines with J gene TRBJ1-2, with TRBD1 matching 7 bases. The CDR3 is 14 residues long. V was pared by 4 bases and J by 3 bases, with 6 bases of the junction left unmatched. Germline V gene lookup returns CDR1 SGHRS and CDR2 YFSETQ.